These 8 T cell receptor beta chains originate from one sample sequenced in a study of shared clonotypes between healthy human individuals. The method was immunoSEQ multiplex PCR; TCRdb's version includes in-frame clones alone and lacks a portion of them. The sample has around 990,000 clones, around 77% seen once. The specimen sequenced was memory CD4+ T cells from PBMCs. The subset here: CD45RA-negative fraction. Receptor source: a man in his late teens or twenties in good health. Some clones in this sample may be carry-over from other donors' samples.

The sample holds one count of this clone. The chain joins TRBV11-1 to TRBJ2-7; TRBD2 matches 7 bases. J lost 0 bases, V lost 5 bases, and 10 bases had no gene match. CDR1 is SGHAT and CDR2 is FQDESV in the germline V gene (reference sequence). The CDR3 is made up of 16 amino acids. CDR3 DNA: TGTGCCAGCAGCGCCGAAACTAGCGCTCCCTCCTACGAGCAGTACTTC. Its protein product is CASSAETSAPSYEQYF.

This clone was detected a few times. The CDR3 is CSAANYGYTF. For the CDR3, the DNA is TGCAGTGCTGCTAACTATGGCTACACCTTC. The rearrangement links TRBV20-1 to TRBJ1-2; no reliable D call. CDR3 length: 10 residues. Trimming cost V 5 bases and J 0 bases, with 1 base left between them. Germline assignment: CDR1 DFQATT and CDR2 SNEGSKA (reference sequence).

The V gene is TRBV7-9, the J gene TRBJ1-1; D might be TRBD1 (5 bases). V lost 7 bases and J 3 bases, leaving 15 bases between the germline ends. This CDR3 is built from 14 residues. Per germline, CDR1 SEHNR and CDR2 FQNEAQ (reference sequence). DNA for the CDR3: TGTGCCAGCACTGAGACTGCGGGGGACACTGAAGCTTTCTTT. Its translation: CASTETAGDTEAFF.

The CDR3 protein is CASSYSGLNYYEQYF. The CDR3 bases are TGTGCCAGCAGTTACTCCGGACTTAATTACTACGAGCAGTACTTC. This chain links TRBV6-5 with TRBJ2-7, with a tentative D call TRBD2 (5 bases). V shed 0 bases and J shed 3 bases, with 12 bases lying between them. This CDR3 has 15 residues. Germline V lookup: CDR1 MNHEY, CDR2 SVGAGI.

In its sample, this clone was seen a few times. This chain joins TRBV4-3 and TRBJ2-5; D unresolved. V was trimmed by 0 bases and J by 5 bases, leaving 19 bases between them. This CDR3 contains 17 residues. Looked up from germline, CDR1 is LGHNA and CDR2 is YSLEER. This chain's CDR3 is CASSQDYSRYQGETQYF. The CDR3 DNA sequence: TGCGCCAGCAGCCAAGATTATAGCCGATATCAAGGGGAGACCCAGTACTTC.

As for this clone: Other DNA sequences from this sample encode an identical CDR3 as well. The J gene is TRBJ2-5, the V gene TRBV5-1, with D unclear. The germline CDR1 and CDR2 sequences are SGHRS and YFSETQ. Trimming stripped 0 bases from V and 2 bases from J, with 5 bases between. This CDR3 spans 13 amino acids. The CDR3 region is CASSLVGQETQYF. DNA for the CDR3: TGCGCCAGCAGCTTGGTCGGGCAAGAGACCCAGTACTTC. Using reference TRBV5-1 and TRBJ2-5 for the parts outside the CDR3, the full variable domain is KAGVTQTPRYLIKTRGQQVTLSCSPISGHRSVSWYQQTPGQGLQFLFEYFSETQRNKGNFPGRFSGRQFSNSRSEMNVSTLELGDSALYLCASSLVGQETQYFGPGTRLLVL.

The gene calls are TRBV30 and TRBJ1-1; D remains unclear. Germline values: CDR1 GTSNPN, CDR2 SVGIG (reference sequence). V was shortened by 4 bases and J by 5 bases, with 8 bases between the two germline ends. The CDR3 contains 11 residues. The DNA for the CDR3 is TGTGCCTGGAATGGGTGGACTGAAGCTTTCTTT. Translating gives CAWNGWTEAFF.

This chain uses TRBV5-1 with TRBJ2-7, with TRBD2 matching 9 bases. The CDR3 spans 15 residues. Germline CDR1 reads SGHRS; CDR2 reads YFSETQ. V lost 3 bases and J lost 0; bases outside the gene matches: 4. The CDR3 loop reads CASSSLAGNSYEQYF. DNA for the CDR3: TGCGCCAGCAGCTCACTAGCGGGTAACTCCTACGAGCAGTACTTC.